These 20 T cell receptor beta chains were sequenced from one sample in a study of cytomegalovirus exposure and HLA in healthy donors. The PCR employed 60 Vbeta primers together with 13 Jbeta primers. Data came from immunoSEQ multiplex PCR; TCRdb stores just in-frame clones and leaves some out. This sample carries about 150,000 clones, 86% of them seen once, and the ten largest clones take approximately 2%. Specimen: PBMCs. The origin of the receptors is a young woman in good health and CMV-seronegative.

J is TRBJ2-7 and V is TRBV7-8, with TRBD1 as a possible D gene (5 bases). The CDR3 runs to 15 residues. Trimming stripped 5 bases from V and 3 bases from J, with 17 bases between. Germline V CDR1 and CDR2: SGHVS, FQNEAQ. The CDR3 DNA follows: TGTGCCAGCAGCACCCGACGGATGGGGCTCTACGAGCAGTACTTC. Residues: CASSTRRMGLYEQYF.

The chain has TRBV6-5 and TRBJ1-2; 9 nucleotides agree with TRBD1. Per germline, CDR1 MNHEY and CDR2 SVGAGI. The CDR3 runs 13 residues. V trimming: 4 bases; J trimming: 6 bases; junction bases outside the gene matches: 3. CDR3 amino acids: CASSWDRANGYTF. The CDR3 DNA is TGTGCCAGCAGTTGGGACAGGGCCAATGGCTACACCTTC.

The V call is TRBV5-1, the J call TRBJ1-1; possible D gene TRBD1, 5 bases. The CDR3 contains 14 residues. V was clipped by 4 bases and J by 4 bases, with 14 bases between them. Germline V gene lookup returns CDR1 SGHRS and CDR2 YFSETQ. The DNA of the CDR3 is TGCGCCAGCAGCCCCCCTCACCAGGGCACTGAAGCTTTCTTT. This translates into CASSPPHQGTEAFF.

The chain carries TRBV6-1 and TRBJ1-1; the D gene is possibly TRBD1 (5 bases). The germline V and J ends were trimmed by 5 bases and 7 bases, with 20 bases remaining between them. The CDR3 runs to 15 residues. Germline CDR1 MNHNS, CDR2 SASEGT. CDR3 DNA sequence: TGTGCCAGCAGTTCACTGACAAGGGGCAGAGGTGAAGCTTTCTTT. It encodes CASSSLTRGRGEAFF.

This clone is medium-sized by share. The J gene is TRBJ1-4, the V gene TRBV6-4, with 11 bases aligning to TRBD1. The CDR3 is 15 amino acids. V lost 5 bases, J lost 5 bases, and 4 bases stayed unmatched. The germline V gene encodes CDR1 MRHNA and CDR2 SNTAGT. CDR3 in amino acids: CASSPGQGANEKLFF. The CDR3 DNA follows: TGTGCCAGCAGTCCCGGACAGGGGGCGAATGAAAAACTGTTTTTT.

The chain recombines TRBV18 with TRBJ1-2; TRBD1 matches at 8 bases. Germline trimming cut 3 bases from V and 2 bases from J; bases unmatched to any gene: 11. In germline, CDR1 is KGHSH, CDR2 LQKENI. CDR3 length: 17 amino acids. Here the CDR3 DNA reads TGTGCCAGCTCACCCGGACAGGGAAGGTCATTAAACTATGGCTACACCTTC. This translates into CASSPGQGRSLNYGYTF.

The J gene is TRBJ2-7, the V gene TRBV6-1; perhaps TRBD2 as D (7 bases). The CDR3 is 15 residues long. Germline V gene lookup returns CDR1 MNHNS and CDR2 SASEGT. Trimming took off 6 bases at V and 4 bases at J, with 19 bases between the two ends. In nucleotides, the CDR3 is TGTGCCAGCAGGGGGACACTGGGGACTATGTACGAGCAGTACTTC. It is translated as CASRGTLGTMYEQYF.

With regard to this clone: At one of its ends the junction is not consistent with the germline gene, which may arise from a read error. The chain carries TRBV10-3 and TRBJ2-3; tentative D call: TRBD1 (5 bases). The CDR3 extends over 16 amino acids. In germline, CDR1 is ENHRY, CDR2 SYGVKD. DNA of the CDR3: TGTGCCATCAGTGAGTCTACTGGCAGAAGAACAGGTACGCAGTATTTT. Encoded protein: CAISESTGRRTGTQYF.

The chain links TRBV6-1 to TRBJ2-7; 12 bases are a match to TRBD2. Germline V lookup: CDR1 MNHNS, CDR2 SASEGT. Germline trimming cut 5 bases from V and 2 bases from J; bases unmatched to any gene: 4. The CDR3 is 15 amino acids. CDR3 amino acids: CASSRTSGVAYEQYF. CDR3 coding DNA: TGTGCCAGCAGTAGGACTAGCGGGGTCGCCTACGAGCAGTACTTC.

This clone was found a few times. This chain connects TRBV29-1 to TRBJ1-1; no firm D call. The germline V and J ends were trimmed by 4 bases and 0 bases, with 9 bases remaining between them. Looked up from germline, CDR1 is SQVTM and CDR2 is ANQGSEA. The CDR3 sequence is 13 residues long. The CDR3 sequence is CSVVERVNTEAFF. DNA of the CDR3: TGCAGCGTTGTAGAGAGGGTGAACACTGAAGCTTTCTTT.

The count of this clone is one. The chain recombines TRBV6-1 with TRBJ1-2; 8 positions match TRBD1. The CDR3 totals 16 residues. V lost 2 bases, J lost 4 bases, and 9 bases stayed unmatched. Germline V lookup: CDR1 MNHNS, CDR2 SASEGT. The CDR3, as DNA: TGTGCCAGCAGTGAACTTCGGACAGGGCGCGCCTATGGCTACACCTTC. Translating gives CASSELRTGRAYGYTF.

The chain links TRBV11-2 to TRBJ2-3, with D perhaps TRBD1 (5 bases). V lost 6 bases, J lost 6 bases, and 10 bases lay in between. CDR1 and CDR2 from the germline V gene are SGHAT and FQNNGV. This CDR3 contains 12 residues. The CDR3 loop reads CASSQQGDTQYF. CDR3 DNA: TGTGCCAGCAGTCAGCAGGGTGATACGCAGTATTTT.

CDR3: CASSEGQGNGYTF. The CDR3 bases are TGTGCCAGCAGCGAGGGACAGGGTAATGGCTACACCTTC. The rearrangement uses TRBV6-4 and TRBJ1-2; 9 bases line up with TRBD1. The junction had 5 bases not matched to a gene; V was cut back by 6 bases and J by 6 bases. Germline V gene sequence: CDR1 MRHNA, CDR2 SNTAGT. This CDR3 has 13 residues.

This chain uses TRBV6-1 with TRBJ1-2; 10 bases are shared with TRBD1. V lost 3 bases, J lost 5 bases, and 3 bases stayed unmatched. CDR1 is MNHNS and CDR2 is SASEGT in the germline V gene. The CDR3 consists of 14 residues. CDR3 coding DNA: TGTGCCAGCAGTGAGGGACAGGGGTGGTATGGCTACACCTTC. This translates into CASSEGQGWYGYTF.

The chain is built from TRBV14 and TRBJ2-1, with D hard to call. V lost 3 bases to trimming and J lost 4 bases, with 10 bases between them. Germline-derived CDR1 and CDR2 are SGHDN and FVKESK. This CDR3 contains 14 residues. The CDR3 DNA follows: TGTGCCAGCAGCCAGCTGACTGGTTACAATGAGCAGTTCTTC. This translates into CASSQLTGYNEQFF.

This clone came up once. J is TRBJ2-5 and V is TRBV4-1; TRBD1 agrees at 8 bases. TRBJ2-7 matches the DNA end more closely, so the J call is doubtful. Germline CDR1 reads MGHRA; CDR2 reads YSYEKL. The CDR3 spans 18 residues. CDR3: CASSQELVGQATFYEQYF. The CDR3 DNA is TGCGCCAGCAGCCAAGAACTTGTGGGACAGGCGACTTTCTACGAGCAGTACTTC.

This clone was counted between two and nine times. The chain uses TRBV4-1 and TRBJ2-1; the match to TRBD1 covers 7 bases. Germline-derived CDR1 and CDR2 are MGHRA and YSYEKL. J lost 7 bases, V lost 4 bases, and 10 bases had no gene match. The CDR3 totals 15 residues. The CDR3 loop is CASSPAEGGLNEQFF. Here the CDR3 DNA reads TGCGCCAGCAGCCCAGCGGAAGGGGGCTTGAATGAGCAGTTCTTC.

The gene calls are TRBV11-2 and TRBJ2-1; possibly TRBD1 for D (7 bases). In germline, CDR1 is SGHAT, CDR2 FQNNGV. CDR3 length equals 14 residues. Between the trimmed V and J ends, which lost 3 bases and 9 bases, there was a span of 15 bases. The DNA for the CDR3 is TGTGCCAGCAGCTTTCAGGGGGGCCTAGGTGAGCAGTTCTTC. The encoded protein is CASSFQGGLGEQFF.

The chain couples TRBV28 to TRBJ2-5; 10 nucleotides line up with TRBD1. V dropped 1 base and J dropped 3; count of bases not matched to a gene: 5. The germline V gene has CDR1 MDHEN and CDR2 SYDVKM. The CDR3 runs 16 residues. The DNA for the CDR3 is TGTGCCAGCAGTTTATTCCCGGGACAGGGGAAAGAGACCCAGTACTTC. It is translated as CASSLFPGQGKETQYF.

V usage is TRBV5-1 and J usage is TRBJ2-5; tentative D call: TRBD1 (5 bases). In germline, CDR1 is SGHRS, CDR2 YFSETQ. This CDR3 has 14 residues. V was shortened by 6 bases and J by 0 bases, with 12 bases between the two germline ends. The CDR3 reads CASKQDHNQETQYF. CDR3 DNA sequence: TGCGCCAGCAAACAGGACCACAACCAAGAGACCCAGTACTTC.